This T cell receptor beta chain was retrieved from a study of metastatic and nonmetastatic thyroid tumors. Overall study: Thyroid patients, malignant and benign, had repertoires compared across blood and tumor or nodule tissue. Findings of the study overall: Patients with malignant thyroid tumors reportedly had significantly higher TCR beta diversity than those with benign nodules, in blood and tumor.

Every patient underwent thyroid surgery untreated. From the PCR reads, TCRdb re-called clones with MiXCR. The data show roughly 6,000 clones, roughly 33% seen once. This clone was counted only a few times. What it binds is unknown. Sequences were obtained from adjacent normal tissue. The sequence derives from a male donor with papillary thyroid cancer or a benign thyroid nodule (not recorded which). Some clones in this sample may be carry-over from other donors' samples.

Here the CDR3 reads CASSIWISDEKLFF. In DNA, the CDR3 is TGTGCCAGTAGTATCTGGATATCCGATGAAAAACTGTTTTTT. V is TRBV19 and J is TRBJ1-4; D unclear. Germline CDR1 LNHDA, CDR2 SQIVND (reference sequence). There are 14 residues in the CDR3. With 3 bases removed from V and 6 bases from J, the gap between germline ends came to 11 bases.